These 32 T cell receptor beta chains came from one sample sequenced in a study of blood T cell repertoires in COVID-19. Only in-frame clones appear in the TCRdb table, and some are missing; sequencing was by immunoSEQ multiplex PCR. The table has roughly 230,000 clones, more than 65% seen once. Specimen: PBMCs or T cells enriched from blood (not recorded which). The receptor set was obtained from a man aged 45 to 65 who had recovered from COVID-19.

This sequence joins TRBV11-2 and TRBJ2-3; 7 nucleotides match TRBD2. J was trimmed by 4 bases and V by 5 bases; bases with no gene match: 9. The CDR3 totals 15 residues. Germline V lookup: CDR1 SGHAT, CDR2 FQNNGV. As DNA, the CDR3 is TGTGCCAGCAGCCCCAGACTAGCTACCGCAGATACGCAGTATTTT. Protein product: CASSPRLATADTQYF.

This chain links TRBV7-8 with TRBJ2-3; TRBD1 aligns across 11 bases. The CDR3 extends over 16 amino acids. Germline trimming cut 4 bases from V and 5 bases from J; bases unmatched to any gene: 8. CDR1 and CDR2 from the germline V gene are SGHVS and FQNEAQ. In DNA, the CDR3 is TGTGCCAGCAGCTCAGGGACAGGGGGTGGTAAAGATACGCAGTATTTT. It encodes CASSSGTGGGKDTQYF.

The genes are TRBV10-3 and TRBJ1-4; D not certain. This CDR3 spans 13 amino acids. Trimming removed 3 bases at V and 3 bases at J, with 5 bases between. Germline lookup yields CDR1 ENHRY and CDR2 SYGVKD. For the CDR3, the DNA is TGTGCCATCAGTGACAGTCCTAATGAAAAACTGTTTTTT. The encoded protein is CAISDSPNEKLFF.

The rearrangement joins TRBV25-1 to TRBJ2-7; D is unclear. Germline CDR1 MGHDK, CDR2 SYGVNS. With 4 bases removed from V and 0 bases from J, the gap between germline ends came to 4 bases. The CDR3 is made up of 12 amino acids. The CDR3 region is CASSGASYEQYF. CDR3 bases: TGTGCCAGCAGTGGGGCCTCCTACGAGCAGTACTTC.

The chain links TRBV11-3 to TRBJ2-7; no clear D gene. The length of the CDR3 is 14 residues. Germline lookup yields CDR1 SGHNT and CDR2 YENEEA. V was cut by 3 bases and J by 9 bases, with 18 bases left in between. The chain's CDR3 is CASSFDGIGGAQYF. In nucleotides, the CDR3 is TGTGCCAGCAGCTTCGACGGAATAGGTGGAGCGCAGTACTTC.

This clone was observed a handful of times. The chain combines TRBV5-4 with TRBJ2-7; 7 bases fit TRBD1. Trimming took 4 bases from V and 6 from J; bases not matched to a gene: 7. This CDR3 has 13 amino acids. The germline gives CDR1 SGHNT, CDR2 YYREEE (reference sequence). The DNA for the CDR3 is TGTGCCAGCAGCCAAGACAGGGCTCCCGAGCAGTACTTC. Residues: CASSQDRAPEQYF. Looking up the rest from reference TRBV5-4 and TRBJ2-7 gives the full variable domain: ETGVTQSPTHLIKTRGQQVTLRCSSQSGHNTVSWYQQALGQGPQFIFQYYREEENGRGNFPPRFSGLQFPNYSSELNVNALELDDSALYLCASSQDRAPEQYFGPGTRLTVT.

This chain joins TRBV5-4 and TRBJ2-2, with D possibly being TRBD2 (6 bases). V dropped 4 bases and J dropped 4 bases, with 14 bases sitting between them. The CDR3 runs 15 residues. Germline V lookup: CDR1 SGHNT, CDR2 YYREEE (reference sequence). CDR3: CASSRTGLTTGELFF. For the CDR3, the DNA is TGTGCCAGCAGCCGTACGGGACTTACCACCGGGGAGCTGTTTTTT.

The chain joins TRBV9 to TRBJ1-1; D call uncertain. CDR3 length: 16 residues. Germline V lookup: CDR1 SGDLS, CDR2 YYNGEE. The V end was cut by 0 bases, the J end by 0 bases, with 12 bases between. The CDR3 coding sequence is TGTGCCAGCAGCGTAGGGAGCGGGCAGATGAACACTGAAGCTTTCTTT. As protein: CASSVGSGQMNTEAFF.

The chain has TRBV5-6 and TRBJ1-1; no clear D. The CDR3 loop spans 12 amino acids. V was shortened by 7 bases and J by 0 bases, with 7 bases between the two germline ends. The germline CDR1 and CDR2 sequences are SGHDT and YYEEEE. CDR3: CASCVVNTEAFF. CDR3 bases: TGTGCCAGCTGCGTCGTGAACACTGAAGCTTTCTTT.

The chain employs TRBV18 and TRBJ2-1, with 12 bases that match TRBD2. V trimming: 6 bases; J trimming: 4 bases; junction bases outside the gene matches: 7. There are 16 residues in the CDR3. CDR1 is KGHSH and CDR2 is LQKENI in the germline V gene. The CDR3 region is CASSPRLAGEYNEQFF. Written as DNA, the CDR3 is TGTGCCAGCTCGCCAAGACTAGCGGGAGAATACAATGAGCAGTTCTTC.

This chain uses TRBV9 with TRBJ1-6; D call uncertain. Germline CDR1 SGDLS, CDR2 YYNGEE. V was trimmed by 4 bases and J by 3 bases, leaving 11 bases between them. The CDR3 is 15 amino acids. CDR3 nucleotide sequence: TGTGCCAGCAGCCCCCGGGAGGGCTATAATTCACCCCTCCACTTT. Amino acids: CASSPREGYNSPLHF.

J is TRBJ1-5 and V is TRBV15; no definite D call. From germline, CDR1 is LNHNV and CDR2 YYDKDF (reference sequence). The CDR3 runs to 15 residues. V was clipped by 0 bases and J by 1 base, with 7 bases between them. The CDR3 reads CATSRDGESNQPQHF. The CDR3 DNA reads as TGTGCCACCAGCAGAGATGGGGAGAGCAATCAGCCCCAGCATTTT.

This chain uses TRBV7-3 with TRBJ2-2; a possible D gene is TRBD1 (6 bases). The CDR3 is made up of 15 amino acids. CDR1 and CDR2 (germline): SGHTA, FQGTGA. The V gene lost 1 base and the J gene lost 5 bases, with 11 bases spanning the gap. The CDR3 region has the DNA TGTGCCAGCAGCTTAATGGCGCAGGGGACCGGGGAGCTGTTTTTT. Its translation is CASSLMAQGTGELFF.

This clone was recorded once. This chain uses TRBV10-3 with TRBJ2-5; 7 bases are a match to TRBD1. The V and J ends lost 6 bases and 2 bases, in that order; junction bases with no gene match: 6. This CDR3 is built from 14 residues. From germline, CDR1 is ENHRY and CDR2 SYGVKD. DNA for the CDR3: TGTGCCATCAGCTCCGGGACAGTACAAGAGACCCAGTACTTC. Its translation: CAISSGTVQETQYF.

This chain links TRBV10-2 with TRBJ1-3, with TRBD1 as a possible D gene (6 bases). Per germline, CDR1 WSHSY and CDR2 SAAADI. V shed 8 bases and J shed 2 bases, with 10 bases lying between them. The CDR3 length is 13 residues. The CDR3 sequence: CASRGGPGNTIYF. The CDR3 DNA reads TGCGCCAGCCGAGGGGGTCCTGGAAACACCATATATTTT.

V gene TRBV19 combines with J gene TRBJ2-6; 9 positions agree with TRBD1. The CDR3 spans 18 residues. CDR1 LNHDA and CDR2 SQIVND come from the germline V gene (reference sequence). The junction had 8 bases not matched to a gene; V was cut back by 5 bases and J by 0 bases. Here the CDR3 DNA reads TGTGCCAGTAGTTCCACCCGGGACAGGGTCTCTGGGGCCAACGTCCTGACTTTC. This sequence encodes CASSSTRDRVSGANVLTF.

This clone showed up many times. This chain connects TRBV28 to TRBJ2-1; 11 positions agree with TRBD2. Unmatched junction bases numbered 7, after V lost 5 bases and J lost 4 bases. The germline gives CDR1 MDHEN, CDR2 SYDVKM. The CDR3 length is 16 residues. The CDR3 DNA reads as TGTGCCAGCAGTGCCCCCGGGACTAGCGGTTACAATGAGCAGTTCTTC. This translates into CASSAPGTSGYNEQFF. Complete variable domain (other parts from reference TRBV28 and TRBJ2-1): DVKVTQSSRYLVKRTGEKVFLECVQDMDHENMFWYRQDPGLGLRLIYFSYDVKMKEKGDIPEGYSVSREKKERFSLILESASTNQTSMYLCASSAPGTSGYNEQFFGPGTRLTVL.

The chain links TRBV5-1 to TRBJ2-1; 11 bases are a match to TRBD2. Germline loops: CDR1 SGHRS, CDR2 YFSETQ. Trimming took 3 bases from V and 7 from J; bases not matched to a gene: 9. The CDR3 extends over 16 amino acids. CDR3 nucleotides: TGCGCCAGCAGCTCCCAGGGTAGCGGGGGGGCGAATGAGCAGTTCTTC. Its translation is CASSSQGSGGANEQFF.

The CDR3 loop is CAWSPEGGGLYNSPLHF. In DNA form, the CDR3 reads TGTGCCTGGAGTCCAGAGGGGGGGGGTCTATATAATTCACCCCTCCACTTT. V is TRBV30 and J is TRBJ1-6; TRBD1 is a possible D gene (6 bases). The V and J ends lost 2 bases and 4 bases respectively, with 18 bases between them. Germline V gene data show CDR1 as GTSNPN and CDR2 as SVGIG (reference sequence). The CDR3 covers 17 residues.

The chain joins TRBV5-6 to TRBJ1-6, with a weak D call TRBD1 (5 bases). Germline assignment: CDR1 SGHDT and CDR2 YYEEEE. This CDR3 spans 14 amino acids. Trimming left V 3 bases short and J 10 bases short, with 14 bases between. The DNA of the CDR3 is TGTGCCAGCAGCTGGGGCCTAGGCAGCTCACCCCTCCACTTT. Translated: CASSWGLGSSPLHF. Drawing the rest from reference TRBV5-6 and TRBJ1-6, the complete variable domain is DAGVTQSPTHLIKTRGQQVTLRCSPKSGHDTVSWYQQALGQGPQFIFQYYEEEERQRGNFPDRFSGHQFPNYSSELNVNALLLGDSALYLCASSWGLGSSPLHFGNGTRLTVT.

This chain uses TRBV24-1 with TRBJ2-5; unclear D gene. Trimming pared 0 bases from V and 0 bases from J, leaving 10 bases between. The CDR3 length is 16 residues. Germline V gene sequence: CDR1 KGHDR, CDR2 SFDVKD. The CDR3 region is CATSDLRNQNQETQYF. The CDR3 bases are TGTGCCACCAGTGATTTGCGCAACCAGAACCAAGAGACCCAGTACTTC.

This chain joins TRBV30 and TRBJ1-4, with no clear D. Germline CDR1 GTSNPN, CDR2 SVGIG (reference sequence). With 0 bases removed from V and 3 bases from J, the gap between germline ends came to 8 bases. The CDR3 runs 14 residues. CDR3 in DNA: TGTGCCTGGAGTGTACAGTCGGCTAATGAAAAACTGTTTTTT. Protein: CAWSVQSANEKLFF.

This clone has only one observation. This chain links TRBV11-3 with TRBJ2-7; TRBD2 is a possible D gene (6 bases). Germline CDR1 SGHNT, CDR2 YENEEA. This CDR3 is built from 14 residues. Trimming shortened V by 5 bases and J by 0 bases, and 11 bases separated the two germline ends. CDR3 sequence (DNA): TGTGCCAGCAGCCTCCACGGGAGCTCCTACGAGCAGTACTTC. Translating it yields CASSLHGSSYEQYF.

The CDR3 DNA sequence: TGTGCCTCCAGGGGGCAGGGGGGGAACACTGAAGCTTTCTTT. Its translation is CASRGQGGNTEAFF. V and J are TRBV28 and TRBJ1-1, with 8 positions matching TRBD1. The CDR3 consists of 14 residues. Germline V gene data show CDR1 as MDHEN and CDR2 as SYDVKM. V gave up 11 bases and J gave up 1 base; unmatched junction bases: 9.

The chain uses TRBV18 and TRBJ1-2; D may be TRBD1 (5 bases). The CDR3 totals 16 residues. CDR1 is KGHSH and CDR2 is LQKENI in the germline V gene. The V end was cut by 2 bases, the J end by 6 bases, with 19 bases between. CDR3 DNA: TGTGCCAGCTCACCAAGTGCTCGGGGGGAGGCGGATGGCTACACCTTC. Translated: CASSPSARGEADGYTF.

The J gene is TRBJ2-1, the V gene TRBV20-1; D gene unclear. The CDR3 runs to 11 residues. V was shortened by 6 bases and J by 7 bases, with 10 bases between the two germline ends. Germline CDR1 and CDR2: DFQATT and SNEGSKA (reference sequence). CDR3 loop: CSAGELNEQFF. The CDR3 DNA sequence: TGCAGTGCCGGAGAATTAAATGAGCAGTTCTTC.

The chain joins TRBV3-1 (or the pseudogene TRBV3-2) to TRBJ2-3; 9 bases agree with TRBD2. The germline gives CDR1 LGHDT, CDR2 YNNKEL (reference sequence). V gave up 6 bases and J gave up 6 bases; unmatched junction bases: 13. This CDR3 spans 16 amino acids. The CDR3 loop reads CASSRIAGVAGDTQYF. The CDR3 DNA is TGTGCCAGCAGTCGTATAGCGGGAGTGGCGGGGGATACGCAGTATTTT.

This clone was recorded at least ten times. This rearrangement joins TRBV5-1 to TRBJ2-7, with TRBD1 matching over 9 bases. V lost 5 bases and J lost 2; bases outside the gene matches: 5. The CDR3 consists of 14 residues. The germline V gene encodes CDR1 SGHRS and CDR2 YFSETQ. CDR3 protein: CASRSGTGPYEQYF. The CDR3 coding sequence is TGCGCCAGCAGATCCGGGACAGGGCCCTACGAGCAGTACTTC.

The chain has TRBV24-1 and TRBJ2-5, with TRBD1 identical over 10 bases. Trimming cost V 10 bases and J 5 bases; bases outside gene matches: 15. The CDR3 spans 16 residues. Looked up from germline, CDR1 is KGHDR and CDR2 is SFDVKD. The CDR3 loop is CATGFRDRGIMETQYF. The CDR3 nucleotides are TGTGCCACGGGTTTCCGGGACAGGGGTATTATGGAGACCCAGTACTTC.

The chain uses TRBV6-2 or TRBV6-3 and TRBJ2-3, with D tentatively TRBD2 (6 bases). V was shortened by 2 bases and J by 4 bases, with 10 bases between the two germline ends. The germline gives CDR1 MNHEY, CDR2 SVGEGT. This CDR3 is built from 14 residues. The CDR3 loop reads CASSYQLASDTQYF. CDR3 sequence (DNA): TGTGCCAGCAGTTACCAGCTAGCGTCAGATACGCAGTATTTT.

This clone appeared a single time. J is TRBJ1-5 and V is TRBV4-2, with 9 bases identical to TRBD1. Trimming took 0 bases from V and 1 from J; bases not matched to a gene: 10. Germline loops: CDR1 LGHNA, CDR2 YNFKEQ. The CDR3 loop spans 19 amino acids. CDR3: CASSQDPQGALSSNQPQHF. The CDR3 bases are TGTGCCAGCAGCCAAGATCCACAGGGGGCGCTTTCAAGCAATCAGCCCCAGCATTTT.

The chain uses TRBV27 and TRBJ1-6, with D possibly TRBD1 on 5 matching bases. The V gene lost 1 base and the J gene lost 10 bases, with 11 bases spanning the gap. Germline V gives CDR1 MNHEY, CDR2 SMNVEV (reference sequence). The length of the CDR3 is 14 residues. The CDR3 protein is CASSLFRERSPLHF. CDR3 nucleotides: TGTGCCAGCAGTTTATTCAGGGAAAGATCACCCCTCCACTTT.